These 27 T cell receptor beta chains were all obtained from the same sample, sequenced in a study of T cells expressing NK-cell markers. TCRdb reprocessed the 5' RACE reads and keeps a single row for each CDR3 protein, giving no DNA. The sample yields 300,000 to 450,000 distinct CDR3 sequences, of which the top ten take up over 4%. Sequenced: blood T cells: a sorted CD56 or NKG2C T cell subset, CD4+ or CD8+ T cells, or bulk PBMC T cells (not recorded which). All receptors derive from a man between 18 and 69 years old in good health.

The CDR3 loop is CSARAGAKNIQYF. V and J are TRBV20-1 and TRBJ2-4. In germline, CDR1 is DFQATT, CDR2 SNEGSKA (reference sequence). The CDR3 spans 13 residues.

CDR3 amino acids: CSARSIAGDAETQYF. This chain joins TRBV20-1 and TRBJ2-5; TCRdb gives TRBD2 as the D gene, but with no DNA this cannot be confirmed. This CDR3 comprises 15 residues. The germline V gene has CDR1 DFQATT and CDR2 SNEGSKA (reference sequence).

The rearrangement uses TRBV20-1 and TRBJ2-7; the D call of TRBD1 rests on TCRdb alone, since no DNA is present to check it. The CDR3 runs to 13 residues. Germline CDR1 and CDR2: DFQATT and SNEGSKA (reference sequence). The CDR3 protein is CSAPGGGYDEQYF.

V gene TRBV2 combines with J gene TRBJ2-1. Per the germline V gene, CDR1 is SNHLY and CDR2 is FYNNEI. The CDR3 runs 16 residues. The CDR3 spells CASSEATASSYNEQFF. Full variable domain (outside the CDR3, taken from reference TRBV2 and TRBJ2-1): EPEVTQTPSHQVTQMGQEVILRCVPISNHLYFYWYRQILGQKVEFLVSFYNNEISEKSEIFDDQFSVERPDGSNFTLKIRSTKLEDSAMYFCASSEATASSYNEQFFGPGTRLTVL.

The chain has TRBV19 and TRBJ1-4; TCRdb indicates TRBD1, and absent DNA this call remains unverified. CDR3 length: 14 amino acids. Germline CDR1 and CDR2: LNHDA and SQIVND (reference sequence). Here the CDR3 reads CASQPDRRNEKLFF.

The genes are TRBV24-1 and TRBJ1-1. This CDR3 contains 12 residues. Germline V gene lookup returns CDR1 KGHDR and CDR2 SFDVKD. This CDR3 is CSAGAGGTEAFF.

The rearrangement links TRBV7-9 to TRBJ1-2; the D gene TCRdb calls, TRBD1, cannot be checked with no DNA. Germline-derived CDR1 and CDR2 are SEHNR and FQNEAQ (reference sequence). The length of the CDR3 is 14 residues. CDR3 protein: CASSLVGGVIGYTF. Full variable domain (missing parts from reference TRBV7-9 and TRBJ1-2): DTGVSQNPRHKITKRGQNVTFRCDPISEHNRLYWYRQTLGQGPEFLTYFQNEAQLEKSRLLSDRFSAERPKGSFSTLEIQRTEQGDSAMYLCASSLVGGVIGYTFGSGTRLTVV.

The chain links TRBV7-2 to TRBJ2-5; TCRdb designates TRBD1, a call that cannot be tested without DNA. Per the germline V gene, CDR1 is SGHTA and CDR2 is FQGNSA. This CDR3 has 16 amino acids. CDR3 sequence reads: CASSLESGGLKETQYF.

The CDR3 reads CASSLGWGGTLGQETQYF. The V call is TRBV5-6, the J call TRBJ2-5; TCRdb calls TRBD1, which cannot be checked without DNA. Per germline, CDR1 SGHDT and CDR2 YYEEEE. CDR3 size: 18 residues.

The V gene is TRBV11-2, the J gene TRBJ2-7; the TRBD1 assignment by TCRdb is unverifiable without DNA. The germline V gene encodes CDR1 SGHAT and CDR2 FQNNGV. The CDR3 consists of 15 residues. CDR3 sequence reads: CASSYSTGRNYGQYF.

The CDR3 loop reads CATSGTSGASGEQFF. The chain joins TRBV24-1 to TRBJ2-1; TCRdb names TRBD2, which stays unverified in the absence of DNA. From germline, CDR1 is KGHDR and CDR2 SFDVKD. CDR3 length: 15 residues.

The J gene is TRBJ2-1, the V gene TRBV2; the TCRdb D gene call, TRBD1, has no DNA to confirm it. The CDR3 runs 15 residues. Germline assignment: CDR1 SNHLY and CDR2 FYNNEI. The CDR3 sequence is CASRFRDVGGNEQFF.

The CDR3 sequence: CASSSSYGETQYF. V is TRBV5-1 and J is TRBJ2-5. Germline CDR1 SGHRS, CDR2 YFSETQ. This CDR3 comprises 13 residues.

The chain's CDR3 is CAWSPGSSPLHF. The chain combines TRBV30 with TRBJ1-6; the D gene TCRdb calls, TRBD1, cannot be checked with no DNA. The CDR3 totals 12 residues. Germline CDR1 GTSNPN, CDR2 SVGIG (reference sequence). Based on the CDR3 plus reference TRBV30 and TRBJ1-6, the full variable domain is SQTIHQWPATLVQPVGSPLSLECTVEGTSNPNLYWYRQAAGRGLQLLFYSVGIGQISSEVPQNLSASRPQDRQFILSSKKLLLSDSGFYLCAWSPGSSPLHFGNGTRLTVT.

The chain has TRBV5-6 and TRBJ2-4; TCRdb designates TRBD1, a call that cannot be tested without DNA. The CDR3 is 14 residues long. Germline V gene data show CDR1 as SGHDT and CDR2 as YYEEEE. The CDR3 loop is CASSFKGVENIQYF.

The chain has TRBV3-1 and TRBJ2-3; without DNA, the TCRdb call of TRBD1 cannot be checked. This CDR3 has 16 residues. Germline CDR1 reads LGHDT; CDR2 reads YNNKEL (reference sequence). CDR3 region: CASSQRQGALTDTQYF.

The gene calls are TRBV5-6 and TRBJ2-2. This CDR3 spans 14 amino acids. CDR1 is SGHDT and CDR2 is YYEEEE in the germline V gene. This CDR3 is CASSFLGNTGELFF.

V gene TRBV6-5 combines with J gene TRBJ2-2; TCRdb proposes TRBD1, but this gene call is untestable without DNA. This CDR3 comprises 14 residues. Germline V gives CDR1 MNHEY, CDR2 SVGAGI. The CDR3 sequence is CASSIHRDVGELFF.

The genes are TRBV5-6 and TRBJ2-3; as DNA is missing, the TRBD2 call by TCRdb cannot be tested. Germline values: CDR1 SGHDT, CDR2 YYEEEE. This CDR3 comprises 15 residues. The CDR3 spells CASSLEGRYTDTQYF.

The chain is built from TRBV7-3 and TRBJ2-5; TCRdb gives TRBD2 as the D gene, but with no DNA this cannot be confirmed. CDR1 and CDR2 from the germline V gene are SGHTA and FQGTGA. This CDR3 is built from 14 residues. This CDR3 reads CASSPSSGVETQYF.

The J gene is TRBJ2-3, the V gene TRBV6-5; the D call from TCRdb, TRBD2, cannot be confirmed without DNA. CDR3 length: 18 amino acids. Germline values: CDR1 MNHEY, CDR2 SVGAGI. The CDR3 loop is CASSYSPTSGPSTDTQYF.

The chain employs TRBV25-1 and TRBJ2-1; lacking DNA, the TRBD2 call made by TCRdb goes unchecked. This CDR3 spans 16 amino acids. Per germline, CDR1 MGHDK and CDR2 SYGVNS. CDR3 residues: CASSEWGTSEVNEQFF.

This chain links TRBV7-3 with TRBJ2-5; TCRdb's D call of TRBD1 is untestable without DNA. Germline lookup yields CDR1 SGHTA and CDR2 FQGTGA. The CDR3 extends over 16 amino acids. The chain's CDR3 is CASSLTGTNPKGAQYF.

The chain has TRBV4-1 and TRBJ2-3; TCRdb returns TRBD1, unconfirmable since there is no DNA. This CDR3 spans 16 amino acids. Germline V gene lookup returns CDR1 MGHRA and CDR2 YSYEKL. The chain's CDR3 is CASSRPGQGLPDTQYF.

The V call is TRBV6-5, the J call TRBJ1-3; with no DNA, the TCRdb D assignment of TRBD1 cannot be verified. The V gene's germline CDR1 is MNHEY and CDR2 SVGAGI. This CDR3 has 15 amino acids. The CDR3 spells CASSYEYGAGNTIYF.

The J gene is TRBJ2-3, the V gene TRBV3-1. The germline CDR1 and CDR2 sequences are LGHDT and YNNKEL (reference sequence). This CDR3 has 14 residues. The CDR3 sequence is CASSQDRVVDTQYF.

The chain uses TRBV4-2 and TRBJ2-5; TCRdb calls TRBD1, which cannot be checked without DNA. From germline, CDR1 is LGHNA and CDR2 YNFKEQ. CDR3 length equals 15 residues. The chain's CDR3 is CASSLGTGTEETQYF.